This is a list of T cell receptor beta chains from one sample in a study of CXCR3-negative and CXCR3-positive naive CD8 T cells. TCRdb reprocessed the 5' RACE reads; each CDR3 protein has one entry and no DNA is given. Recorded for this sample: around 160,000 distinct CDR3 sequences. Sequenced sample: naive CXCR3+ CD8+ T cells from blood. These receptor sequences come from a human donor in good health. Some clones in this sample may be carry-over from other donors' samples. Both conserved end residues are part of each CDR3.

V gene: TRBV28
J gene: TRBJ2-7
CDR3 protein: CASSFYGLEAEQYF

V gene: TRBV27
J gene: TRBJ2-5
CDR3 protein: CASSLSGVRETQYF

V gene: TRBV19
J gene: TRBJ1-4
CDR3 protein: CASSIADSLDEKLFF

V gene: TRBV12-3/TRBV12-4
J gene: TRBJ1-2
CDR3 protein: CASSPAPGDGYTF

V gene: TRBV14
J gene: TRBJ1-1
CDR3 protein: CASNDGNRRETEAFF

V gene: TRBV9
J gene: TRBJ1-1
CDR3 protein: CASSEWGQWDTEAFF

V gene: TRBV7-9
J gene: TRBJ2-7
CDR3 protein: CASSTAGTSVFYEQYF

V gene: TRBV28
J gene: TRBJ2-5
CDR3 protein: CASEGIEETQYF

V gene: TRBV19
J gene: TRBJ2-7
CDR3 protein: CATTGQGGIEQYF

V gene: TRBV7-9
J gene: TRBJ2-1
CDR3 protein: CASSHQEKNEQFF

V gene: TRBV11-3
J gene: TRBJ2-1
CDR3 protein: CASSQKPGVSSYNEQFF

V gene: TRBV14
J gene: TRBJ2-7
CDR3 protein: CASSQGWDGVYYEQYF

V gene: TRBV15
J gene: TRBJ1-6
CDR3 protein: CATSSPGENSPLHF

V gene: TRBV30
J gene: TRBJ2-1
CDR3 protein: CAWSVLGGNEQFF

V gene: TRBV20-1
J gene: TRBJ2-3
CDR3 protein: CSATSGADTQYF